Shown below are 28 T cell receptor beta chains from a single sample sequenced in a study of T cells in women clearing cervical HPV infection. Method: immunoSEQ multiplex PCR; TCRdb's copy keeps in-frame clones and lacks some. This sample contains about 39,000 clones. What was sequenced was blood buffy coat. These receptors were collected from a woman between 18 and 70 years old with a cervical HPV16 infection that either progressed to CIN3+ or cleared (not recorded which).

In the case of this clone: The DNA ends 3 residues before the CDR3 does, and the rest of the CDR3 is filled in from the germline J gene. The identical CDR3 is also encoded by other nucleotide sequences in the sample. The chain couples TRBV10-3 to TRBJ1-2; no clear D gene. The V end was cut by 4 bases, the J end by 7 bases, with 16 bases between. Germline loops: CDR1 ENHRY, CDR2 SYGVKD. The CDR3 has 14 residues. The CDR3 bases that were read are TGTGCCATCAGTGGTAACGGACTGGACGGTGGC. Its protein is CAISGNGLDGG. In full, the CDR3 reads CAISGNGLDGGYTF.

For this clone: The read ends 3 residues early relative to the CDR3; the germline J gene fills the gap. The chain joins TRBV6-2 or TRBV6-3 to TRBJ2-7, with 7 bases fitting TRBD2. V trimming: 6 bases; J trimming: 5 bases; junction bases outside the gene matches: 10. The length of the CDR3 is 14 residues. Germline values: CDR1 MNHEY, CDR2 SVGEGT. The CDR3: CASSYGEGIDEQYF. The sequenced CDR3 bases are TGTGCCAGCAGCTACGGGGAGGGGATCGACGAG.

The CDR3 DNA, read in part, is TGTGCCAGCAGTGAAGCTCCTCCCGGGACAGGGTCTGTTTCACCC. It translates to CASSEAPPGTGSVSP. The entire CDR3 protein reads CASSEAPPGTGSVSPLHF. V usage is TRBV6-1 and J usage is TRBJ1-6; the match to TRBD1 covers 9 bases. The read finishes 3 residues shy of the CDR3 end, and the germline J gene is used to complete it. Germline V gene sequence: CDR1 MNHNS, CDR2 SASEGT. Losses at the gene ends were 0 bases for V and 9 bases for J; bases not matched to a gene: 12. The CDR3 sequence is 18 residues long.

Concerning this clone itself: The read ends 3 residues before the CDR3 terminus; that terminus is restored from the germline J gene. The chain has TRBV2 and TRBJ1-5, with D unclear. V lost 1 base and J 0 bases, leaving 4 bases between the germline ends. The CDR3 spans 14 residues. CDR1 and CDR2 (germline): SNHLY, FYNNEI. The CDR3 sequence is CASSEGYSNQPQHF. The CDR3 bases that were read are TGTGCCAGCAGTGAAGGTTATAGCAATCAGCCC.

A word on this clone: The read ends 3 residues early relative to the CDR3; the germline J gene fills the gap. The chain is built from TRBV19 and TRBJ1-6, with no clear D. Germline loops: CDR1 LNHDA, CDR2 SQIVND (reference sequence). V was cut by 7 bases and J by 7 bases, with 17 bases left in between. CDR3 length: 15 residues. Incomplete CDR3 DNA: TGTGCCAGTAAAAAGGGCGCGCAGCAAAATTCACCC. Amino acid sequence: CASKKGAQQNSP. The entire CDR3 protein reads CASKKGAQQNSPLHF.

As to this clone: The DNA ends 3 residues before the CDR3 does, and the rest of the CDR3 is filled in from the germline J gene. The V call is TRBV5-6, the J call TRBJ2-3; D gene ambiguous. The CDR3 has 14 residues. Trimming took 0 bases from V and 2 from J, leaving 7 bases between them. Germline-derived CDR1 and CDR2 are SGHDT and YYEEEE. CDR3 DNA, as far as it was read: TGTGCCAGCAGCTTGGAGGGTTACACAGATACG. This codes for CASSLEGYTDT. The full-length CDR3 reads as CASSLEGYTDTQYF.

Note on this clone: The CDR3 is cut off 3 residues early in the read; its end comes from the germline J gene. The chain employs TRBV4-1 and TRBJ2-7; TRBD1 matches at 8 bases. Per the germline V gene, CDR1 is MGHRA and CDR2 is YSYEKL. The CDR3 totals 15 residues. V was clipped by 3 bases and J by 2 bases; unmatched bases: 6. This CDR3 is CASSHGRQGTYEQYF. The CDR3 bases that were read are TGCGCCAGCAGCCACGGACGACAGGGGACCTACGAG.

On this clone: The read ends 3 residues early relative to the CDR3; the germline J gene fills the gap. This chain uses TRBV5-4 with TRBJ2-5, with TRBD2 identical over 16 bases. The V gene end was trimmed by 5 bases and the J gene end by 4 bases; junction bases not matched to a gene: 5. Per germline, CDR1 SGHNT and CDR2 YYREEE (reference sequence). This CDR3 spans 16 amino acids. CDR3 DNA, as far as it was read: TGTGCCAGCAGTACCGGGACTAGCGGGGGGGGAGAGACC. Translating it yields CASSTGTSGGGET. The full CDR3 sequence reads CASSTGTSGGGETQYF.

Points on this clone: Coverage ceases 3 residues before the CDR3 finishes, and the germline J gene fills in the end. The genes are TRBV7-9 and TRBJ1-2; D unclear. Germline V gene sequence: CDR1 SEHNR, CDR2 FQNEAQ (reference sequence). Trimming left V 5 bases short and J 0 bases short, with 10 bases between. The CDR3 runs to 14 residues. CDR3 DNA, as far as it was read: TGTGCCAGCAGCCAATCGGGGTCTAACTATGGC. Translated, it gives CASSQSGSNYG. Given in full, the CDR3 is CASSQSGSNYGYTF.

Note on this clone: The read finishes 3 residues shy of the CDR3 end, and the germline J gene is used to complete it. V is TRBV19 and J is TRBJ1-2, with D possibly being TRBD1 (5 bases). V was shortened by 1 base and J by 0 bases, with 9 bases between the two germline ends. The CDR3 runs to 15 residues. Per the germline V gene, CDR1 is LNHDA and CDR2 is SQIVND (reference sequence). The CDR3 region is CASSIVGGANYGYTF. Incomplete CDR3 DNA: TGTGCCAGTAGTATAGTCGGGGGAGCTAACTATGGC.

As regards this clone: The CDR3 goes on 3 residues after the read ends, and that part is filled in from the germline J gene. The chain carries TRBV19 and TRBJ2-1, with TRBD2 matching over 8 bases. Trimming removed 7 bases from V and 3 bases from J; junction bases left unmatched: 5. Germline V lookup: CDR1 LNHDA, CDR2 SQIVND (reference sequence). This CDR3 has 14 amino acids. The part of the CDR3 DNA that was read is TGTGCCAGTAATCCGGGGGGGCTCTACAATGAG. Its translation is CASNPGGLYNE. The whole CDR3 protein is CASNPGGLYNEQFF.

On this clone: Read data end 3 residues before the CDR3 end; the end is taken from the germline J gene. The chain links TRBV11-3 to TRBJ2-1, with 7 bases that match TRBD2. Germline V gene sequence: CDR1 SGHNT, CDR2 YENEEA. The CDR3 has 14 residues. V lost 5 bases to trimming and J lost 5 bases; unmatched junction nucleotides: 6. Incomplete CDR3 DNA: TGTGCCAGCAGCCTCCGCGGGGGAAACAATGAG. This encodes CASSLRGGNNE. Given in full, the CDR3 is CASSLRGGNNEQFF.

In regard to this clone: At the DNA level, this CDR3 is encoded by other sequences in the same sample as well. This CDR3 reads CSARGNLLAESSYEQYF. The CDR3 DNA, read in part, is TGCAGTGCCAGGGGGAACCTACTAGCGGAGAGCTCCTACGAG. This sequence joins TRBV20-1 and TRBJ2-7, with D maybe TRBD2 (8 bases). The CDR3 end is not reached by the read, which stops 3 residues before it; the germline J gene fills it in. Trimming left V 6 bases short and J 0 bases short, with 24 bases between. This CDR3 spans 17 amino acids. Per germline, CDR1 DFQATT and CDR2 SNEGSKA (reference sequence).

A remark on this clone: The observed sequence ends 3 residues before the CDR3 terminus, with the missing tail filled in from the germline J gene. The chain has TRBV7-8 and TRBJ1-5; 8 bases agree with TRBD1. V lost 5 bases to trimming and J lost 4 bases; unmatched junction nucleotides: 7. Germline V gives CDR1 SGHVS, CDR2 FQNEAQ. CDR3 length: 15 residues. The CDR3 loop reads CASSAGQGGNQPQHF. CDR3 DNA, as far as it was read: TGTGCCAGCAGCGCAGGACAGGGTGGTAATCAGCCC.

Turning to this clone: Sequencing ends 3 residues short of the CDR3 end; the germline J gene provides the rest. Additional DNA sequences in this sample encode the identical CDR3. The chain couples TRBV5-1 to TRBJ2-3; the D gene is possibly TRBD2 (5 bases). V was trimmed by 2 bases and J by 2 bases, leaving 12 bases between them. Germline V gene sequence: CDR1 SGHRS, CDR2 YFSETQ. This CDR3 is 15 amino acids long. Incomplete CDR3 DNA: TGCGCCAGCAGCTTAAGAGGGCTTCCCACAGATACG. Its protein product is CASSLRGLPTDT. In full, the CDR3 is CASSLRGLPTDTQYF.

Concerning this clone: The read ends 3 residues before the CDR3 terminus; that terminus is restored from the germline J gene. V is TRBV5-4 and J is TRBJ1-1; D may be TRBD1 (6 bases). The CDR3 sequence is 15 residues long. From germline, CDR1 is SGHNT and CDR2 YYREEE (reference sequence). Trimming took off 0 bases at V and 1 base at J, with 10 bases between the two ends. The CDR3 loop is CASSLVTGPNTEAFF. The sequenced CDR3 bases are TGTGCCAGCAGCTTGGTAACAGGGCCGAACACTGAA.

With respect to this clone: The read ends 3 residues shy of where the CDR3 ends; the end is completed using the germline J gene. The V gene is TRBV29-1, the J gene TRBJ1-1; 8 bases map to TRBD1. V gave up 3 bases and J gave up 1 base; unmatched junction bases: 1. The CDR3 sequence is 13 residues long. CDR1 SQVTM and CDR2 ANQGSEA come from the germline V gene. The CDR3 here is CSVEQGANTEAFF. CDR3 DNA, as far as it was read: TGCAGCGTTGAGCAGGGGGCGAACACTGAA. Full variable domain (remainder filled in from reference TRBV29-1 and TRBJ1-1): SAVISQKPSRDICQRGTSLTIQCQVDSQVTMMFWYRQQPGQSLTLIATANQGSEATYESGFVIDKFPISRPNLTFSTLTVSNMSPEDSSIYLCSVEQGANTEAFFGQGTRLTVV.

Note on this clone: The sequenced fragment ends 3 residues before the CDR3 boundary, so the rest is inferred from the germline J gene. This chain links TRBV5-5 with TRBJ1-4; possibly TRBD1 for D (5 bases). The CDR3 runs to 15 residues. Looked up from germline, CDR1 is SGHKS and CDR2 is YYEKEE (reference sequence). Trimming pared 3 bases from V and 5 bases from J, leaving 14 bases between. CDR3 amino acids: CASSSLGAENEKLFF. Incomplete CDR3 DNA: TGTGCCAGCAGCTCCCTAGGGGCAGAAAATGAAAAA.

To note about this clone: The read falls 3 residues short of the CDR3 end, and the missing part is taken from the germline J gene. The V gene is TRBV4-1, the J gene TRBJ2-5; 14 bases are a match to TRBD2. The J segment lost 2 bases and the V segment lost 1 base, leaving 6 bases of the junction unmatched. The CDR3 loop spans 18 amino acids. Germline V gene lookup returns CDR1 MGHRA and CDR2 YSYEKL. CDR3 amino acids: CASSQAGTSGGQQETQYF. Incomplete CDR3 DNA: TGCGCCAGCAGCCAAGCGGGGACTAGCGGGGGACAACAAGAGACC.

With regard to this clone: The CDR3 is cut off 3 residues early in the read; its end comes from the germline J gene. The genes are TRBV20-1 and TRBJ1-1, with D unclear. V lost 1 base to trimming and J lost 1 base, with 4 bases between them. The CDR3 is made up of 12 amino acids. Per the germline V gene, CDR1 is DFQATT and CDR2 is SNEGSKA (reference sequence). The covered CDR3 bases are TGCAGTGCTAGAGGGCAGAACACTGAA. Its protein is CSARGQNTE. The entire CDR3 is CSARGQNTEAFF.

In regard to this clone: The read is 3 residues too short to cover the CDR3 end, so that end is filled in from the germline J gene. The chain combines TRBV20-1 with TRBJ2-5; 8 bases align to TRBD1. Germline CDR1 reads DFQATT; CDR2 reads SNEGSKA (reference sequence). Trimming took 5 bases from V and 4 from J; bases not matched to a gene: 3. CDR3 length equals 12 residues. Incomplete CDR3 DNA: TGCAGTGCTGCGGACAGGGCAGAGACC. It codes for CSAADRAET. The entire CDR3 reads CSAADRAETQYF.

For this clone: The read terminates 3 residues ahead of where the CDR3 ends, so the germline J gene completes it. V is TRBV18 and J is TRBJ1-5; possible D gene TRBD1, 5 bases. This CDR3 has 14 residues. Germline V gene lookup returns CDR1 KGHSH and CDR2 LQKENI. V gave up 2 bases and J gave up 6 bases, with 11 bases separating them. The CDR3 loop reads CASSPRQGGQPQHF. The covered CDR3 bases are TGTGCCAGCTCACCAAGGCAGGGCGGTCAGCCC.

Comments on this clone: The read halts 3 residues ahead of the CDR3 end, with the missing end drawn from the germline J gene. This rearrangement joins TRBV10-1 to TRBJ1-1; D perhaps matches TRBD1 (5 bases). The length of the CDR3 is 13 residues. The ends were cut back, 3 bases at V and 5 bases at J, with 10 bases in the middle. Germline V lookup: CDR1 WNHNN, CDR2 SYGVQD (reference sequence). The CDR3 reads CASSDGRGTEAFF. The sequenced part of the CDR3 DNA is TGCGCCAGCAGTGATGGACGGGGGACTGAA.

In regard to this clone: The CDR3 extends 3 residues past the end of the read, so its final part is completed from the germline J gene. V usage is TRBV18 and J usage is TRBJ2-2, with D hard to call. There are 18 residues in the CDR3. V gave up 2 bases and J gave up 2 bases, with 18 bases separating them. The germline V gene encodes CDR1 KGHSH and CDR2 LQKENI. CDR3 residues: CASSPISMRNLNTGELFF. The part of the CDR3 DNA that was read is TGTGCCAGCTCACCAATATCAATGAGAAACCTAAACACCGGGGAG.

The sequenced CDR3 bases are TGTGCCAGCAGTGGTGGGGCACAAGAGACC. This translates into CASSGGAQET. From start to end, the CDR3 is CASSGGAQETQYF. The chain is built from TRBV2 and TRBJ2-5, with D perhaps TRBD1 (5 bases). The read falls 3 residues short of the CDR3 end, and the missing part is taken from the germline J gene. Germline V gives CDR1 SNHLY, CDR2 FYNNEI. V dropped 4 bases and J dropped 2 bases, with 8 bases sitting between them. This CDR3 has 13 amino acids.

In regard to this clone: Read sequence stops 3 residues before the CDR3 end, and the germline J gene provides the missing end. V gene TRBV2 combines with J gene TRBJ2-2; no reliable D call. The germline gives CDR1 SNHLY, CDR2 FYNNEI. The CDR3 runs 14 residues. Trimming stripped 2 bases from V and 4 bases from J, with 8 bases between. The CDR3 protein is CASSEWYSTGELFF. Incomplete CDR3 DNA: TGTGCCAGCAGTGAATGGTACTCCACCGGGGAG.

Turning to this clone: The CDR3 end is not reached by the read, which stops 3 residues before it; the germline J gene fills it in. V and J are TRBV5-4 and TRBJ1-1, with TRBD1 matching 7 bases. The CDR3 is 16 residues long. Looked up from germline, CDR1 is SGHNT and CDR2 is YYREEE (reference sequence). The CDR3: CASSLGGTVLQGEAFF. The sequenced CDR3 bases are TGTGCCAGCAGCTTGGGGGGGACAGTCCTACAGGGGGAA.

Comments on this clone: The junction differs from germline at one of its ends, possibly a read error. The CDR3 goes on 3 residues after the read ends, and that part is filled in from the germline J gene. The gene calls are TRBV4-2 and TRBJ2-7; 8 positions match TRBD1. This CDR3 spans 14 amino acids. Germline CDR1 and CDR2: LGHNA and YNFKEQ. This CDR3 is CASSYTGTGYEQYF. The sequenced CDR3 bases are TGCGCCAGTTCGTACACCGGGACAGGATACGAG.